These 25 T cell receptor beta chains originate from one sample sequenced in a study of neoadjuvant anti-PD-1 for oral cavity cancer (dated by TCRdb to the early 2020s). What this sample's time point label stands for: before neoadjuvant nivolumab. Library generation was performed with the immunoSEQ multiplex PCR assay. TCRdb provides this immuneACCESS table in a form limited to in-frame rearrangements. Some clones are lacking; in checked studies, under half of them reflect an unresolved V gene, and why the rest are absent is not known. This sample comprises approximately 74,000 clones, under 90% of them detected only once. The leading ten clones occupy over 2.5% of the sample. The specimen comprised PBMCs, sampled before nivolumab (anti-PD-1) treatment. The source of these receptors is a person between 40 and 85 years old with oral cavity squamous cell carcinoma.

This clone was seen only once. The V call is TRBV30, the J call TRBJ2-1; D ambiguous. Germline V gene lookup returns CDR1 GTSNPN and CDR2 SVGIG (reference sequence). The CDR3 has 11 amino acids. V shed 3 bases and J shed 4 bases, with 4 bases lying between them. CDR3 DNA sequence: TGTGCCTGGAGCGATTACAATGAGCAGTTCTTC. As protein: CAWSDYNEQFF.

The rearrangement joins TRBV28 to TRBJ2-7, with D tentatively TRBD1 (6 bases). Trimming left V 2 bases short and J 11 bases short, with 16 bases between. Germline V gives CDR1 MDHEN, CDR2 SYDVKM. The CDR3 extends over 13 amino acids. The CDR3 loop reads CASSLLQGQSEYF. CDR3 bases: TGTGCCAGCAGTTTACTCCAGGGGCAGAGTGAGTACTTC.

This clone was found once. The chain employs TRBV5-4 and TRBJ2-3, with unresolved D. V was clipped by 5 bases and J by 1 base, with 14 bases between them. The CDR3 is 15 residues long. The germline gives CDR1 SGHNT, CDR2 YYREEE (reference sequence). This CDR3 is CASRSTLVGTDTQYF. DNA for the CDR3: TGTGCCAGCAGATCCACGCTTGTGGGCACAGATACGCAGTATTTT.

The genes are TRBV5-6 and TRBJ2-6; D may correspond to TRBD1 or TRBD2 (5 bases each). This CDR3 region has 15 residues. Trimming stripped 3 bases from V and 0 bases from J, with 7 bases between. Per the germline V gene, CDR1 is SGHDT and CDR2 is YYEEEE. For the CDR3, the DNA is TGTGCCAGCAGCTGGGGGACCTCTGGGGCCAACGTCCTGACTTTC. Amino acids: CASSWGTSGANVLTF. The complete variable domain, with remaining parts taken from reference TRBV5-6 and TRBJ2-6, reads DAGVTQSPTHLIKTRGQQVTLRCSPKSGHDTVSWYQQALGQGPQFIFQYYEEEERQRGNFPDRFSGHQFPNYSSELNVNALLLGDSALYLCASSWGTSGANVLTFGAGSRLTVL.

The V gene is TRBV10-1, the J gene TRBJ2-5; D unresolved. CDR3 length equals 13 residues. Trimming pared 2 bases from V and 4 bases from J, leaving 8 bases between. From germline, CDR1 is WNHNN and CDR2 SYGVQD (reference sequence). The CDR3 region is CASSEGVGETQYF. The DNA for the CDR3 is TGCGCCAGCAGTGAGGGAGTCGGAGAGACCCAGTACTTC.

This clone was seen more than once but under ten times. V gene TRBV5-1 combines with J gene TRBJ1-2; D unresolved. This CDR3 has 13 residues. Germline V gene sequence: CDR1 SGHRS, CDR2 YFSETQ. V lost 1 base, J lost 4 bases, and 8 bases lay in between. The chain's CDR3 is CASSLIQSYGYTF. In nucleotides, the CDR3 is TGCGCCAGCAGCTTGATACAGAGCTATGGCTACACCTTC.

In its sample, this clone was seen once. The chain has TRBV29-1 and TRBJ1-1; TRBD1 aligns across 7 bases. CDR3 size: 12 residues. Germline V gives CDR1 SQVTM, CDR2 ANQGSEA. The trim removed 6 bases at V and 0 bases at J, leaving 1 base unmatched. The CDR3: CSVTGMNTEAFF. CDR3 bases: TGCAGCGTGACAGGGATGAACACTGAAGCTTTCTTT. Complete variable domain (other parts from reference TRBV29-1 and TRBJ1-1): SAVISQKPSRDICQRGTSLTIQCQVDSQVTMMFWYRQQPGQSLTLIATANQGSEATYESGFVIDKFPISRPNLTFSTLTVSNMSPEDSSIYLCSVTGMNTEAFFGQGTRLTVV.

The rearrangement uses TRBV9 and TRBJ2-7; D is possibly TRBD2 (5 bases). This CDR3 is built from 14 residues. V was cut by 0 bases and J by 4 bases, with 11 bases left in between. Germline CDR1 and CDR2: SGDLS and YYNGEE. CDR3 nucleotide sequence: TGTGCCAGCAGCGTAGGCGGACTCGGATACGAGCAGTACTTC. Protein: CASSVGGLGYEQYF.

The chain links TRBV15 to TRBJ2-7; 11 nucleotides line up with TRBD2. The CDR3 runs 15 residues. The J segment lost 4 bases and the V segment lost 6 bases, leaving 8 bases of the junction unmatched. The germline CDR1 and CDR2 sequences are LNHNV and YYDKDF (reference sequence). CDR3: CATSQWGTSGYEQYF. Here the CDR3 DNA reads TGTGCCACCAGTCAATGGGGGACTAGCGGTTACGAGCAGTACTTC.

This clone came up a few times. J is TRBJ2-7 and V is TRBV7-3; 8 bases agree with TRBD2. CDR1 is SGHTA, CDR2 FQGTGA, per germline. CDR3 length: 14 amino acids. With V trimmed by 5 bases and J by 1 base, 4 bases remained unmatched. The CDR3 reads CASSASGSSYEQYF. Here the CDR3 DNA reads TGTGCCAGCAGCGCCAGCGGGAGTTCCTACGAGCAGTACTTC.

This chain uses TRBV11-3 with TRBJ1-1, with D unresolved. Germline lookup yields CDR1 SGHNT and CDR2 YENEEA. Trimming pared 0 bases from V and 1 base from J, leaving 3 bases between. The CDR3 loop spans 13 amino acids. CDR3 bases: TGTGCCAGCAGCTTAGAGGGGAACACTGAAGCTTTCTTT. Its translation is CASSLEGNTEAFF. The full variable domain, with the rest looked up from reference TRBV11-3 and TRBJ1-1, is EAGVVQSPRYKIIEKKQPVAFWCNPISGHNTLYWYLQNLGQGPELLIRYENEEAVDDSQLPKDRFSAERLKGVDSTLKIQPAELGDSAVYLCASSLEGNTEAFFGQGTRLTVV.

The chain carries TRBV4-1 and TRBJ2-3; D uncertain. The ends were cut back, 3 bases at V and 6 bases at J, with 13 bases in the middle. The length of the CDR3 is 14 residues. CDR1 and CDR2 from the germline V gene are MGHRA and YSYEKL. The CDR3 nucleotides read TGCGCCAGCAGCCAGGGAACGACTCACGATACGCAGTATTTT. This sequence encodes CASSQGTTHDTQYF.

V is TRBV4-2 and J is TRBJ2-7; a possible D gene is TRBD2 (6 bases). This CDR3 comprises 15 residues. The V gene lost 0 bases and the J gene lost 6 bases, with 15 bases spanning the gap. The germline V gene encodes CDR1 LGHNA and CDR2 YNFKEQ. The CDR3 loop reads CASSQEGGWGLEQYF. The DNA for the CDR3 is TGTGCCAGCAGCCAAGAGGGGGGATGGGGCCTCGAGCAGTACTTC.

The rearrangement joins TRBV9 to TRBJ1-1; 7 bases align to TRBD1. CDR3 length equals 14 residues. Per the germline V gene, CDR1 is SGDLS and CDR2 is YYNGEE. V gave up 7 bases and J gave up 0 bases; unmatched junction bases: 6. The CDR3 nucleotides read TGTGCCAGCGGGGGACAGCCTGTGAACACTGAAGCTTTCTTT. Protein: CASGGQPVNTEAFF. The whole variable domain, remainder taken from reference TRBV9 and TRBJ1-1, is DSGVTQTPKHLITATGQRVTLRCSPRSGDLSVYWYQQSLDQGLQFLIQYYNGEERAKGNILERFSAQQFPDLHSELNLSSLELGDSALYFCASGGQPVNTEAFFGQGTRLTVV.

V and J are TRBV30 and TRBJ1-4; 7 nucleotides match TRBD1. Germline V lookup: CDR1 GTSNPN, CDR2 SVGIG (reference sequence). The CDR3 runs to 14 residues. V shed 6 bases, J shed 7 bases, and the junction held 11 bases outside the gene matches. CDR3 sequence: CACNTGALGEKLFF. CDR3 bases: TGTGCCTGTAATACAGGGGCCCTGGGTGAAAAACTGTTTTTT.

This chain uses TRBV10-3 with TRBJ2-4; D unresolved. V dropped 3 bases and J dropped 0 bases, with 12 bases sitting between them. From germline, CDR1 is ENHRY and CDR2 SYGVKD. This CDR3 comprises 16 residues. The CDR3 sequence is CAISEFGGVAKNIQYF. The CDR3 DNA reads TGTGCCATCAGTGAATTTGGTGGAGTAGCCAAAAACATTCAGTACTTC.

The chain has TRBV29-1 and TRBJ2-3; tentative D call: TRBD1 (5 bases). CDR3 size: 17 residues. V was pared by 6 bases and J by 7 bases, with 29 bases between. Germline V gene sequence: CDR1 SQVTM, CDR2 ANQGSEA. CDR3 DNA sequence: TGCAGCGTCCAAAGGGGTGTGTCGGCTAGTTCCTCAAATACGCAGTATTTT. Translating gives CSVQRGVSASSSNTQYF.

This clone was picked up a small number of times. The gene calls are TRBV5-4 and TRBJ1-1, with D tentatively TRBD1 (6 bases). The V end was cut by 4 bases, the J end by 0 bases, with 10 bases between. The germline CDR1 and CDR2 sequences are SGHNT and YYREEE (reference sequence). The CDR3 contains 14 residues. The CDR3 sequence: CASSPDSMNTEAFF. The CDR3 nucleotides are TGTGCCAGCAGCCCGGACAGCATGAACACTGAAGCTTTCTTT.

The chain couples TRBV30 to TRBJ1-5; D is possibly TRBD1 (5 bases). The V end lost 0 bases, the J end lost 3 bases, and 9 bases lay between the germline ends. This CDR3 has 14 amino acids. CDR1 is GTSNPN and CDR2 is SVGIG in the germline V gene (reference sequence). Written as DNA, the CDR3 is TGTGCCTGGAGTGTTGGGGCGGTCAATCAGCCCCAGCATTTT. Protein product: CAWSVGAVNQPQHF. The full variable domain, rest sourced from reference TRBV30 and TRBJ1-5, is SQTIHQWPATLVQPVGSPLSLECTVEGTSNPNLYWYRQAAGRGLQLLFYSVGIGQISSEVPQNLSASRPQDRQFILSSKKLLLSDSGFYLCAWSVGAVNQPQHFGDGTRLSIL.

This chain uses TRBV25-1 with TRBJ2-7, with D maybe TRBD1 (6 bases). The CDR3 is 15 amino acids. CDR1 is MGHDK, CDR2 SYGVNS, per germline. Trimming left V 1 base short and J 1 base short, with 11 bases between. CDR3 protein: CASSESGRGSYEQYF. CDR3 nucleotides: TGTGCCAGCAGTGAATCCGGCAGGGGTTCCTACGAGCAGTACTTC.

V gene TRBV5-4 combines with J gene TRBJ1-1, with 7 bases identical to TRBD1. With V trimmed by 1 base and J by 6 bases, 3 bases remained unmatched. In germline, CDR1 is SGHNT, CDR2 YYREEE (reference sequence). This CDR3 has 13 amino acids. The CDR3 region is CASSLQGGSEAFF. The DNA of the CDR3 is TGTGCCAGCAGCTTGCAGGGGGGATCTGAAGCTTTCTTT.

The V gene is TRBV29-1, the J gene TRBJ2-3, with TRBD1 as a possible D gene (5 bases). CDR1 and CDR2 from the germline V gene are SQVTM and ANQGSEA. CDR3 length: 14 residues. V shed 4 bases and J shed 4 bases, with 15 bases lying between them. The CDR3 here is CSVGKGAFPDTQYF. CDR3 nucleotides: TGCAGCGTTGGAAAAGGGGCATTTCCAGATACGCAGTATTTT.

The J gene is TRBJ1-1, the V gene TRBV6-1; D possibly corresponds to TRBD1 (6 bases). Germline V gene sequence: CDR1 MNHNS, CDR2 SASEGT. CDR3 length: 13 residues. Trimming stripped 7 bases from V and 1 base from J, with 10 bases between. The DNA of the CDR3 is TGTGCCAGCACCGACAGGCAGAACACTGAAGCTTTCTTT. Protein: CASTDRQNTEAFF.

The CDR3 DNA sequence: TGTGCCAGCAGCTCGATCCGGAGGGGGTACGAGCAGTACTTC. Translation gives CASSSIRRGYEQYF. This chain links TRBV11-2 with TRBJ2-7; D assignment may be TRBD1 or TRBD2 (6 bases each). V lost 4 bases and J lost 4, with 14 bases in between. The CDR3 consists of 14 residues. Germline V gene data show CDR1 as SGHAT and CDR2 as FQNNGV.

V gene TRBV19 combines with J gene TRBJ2-5; D gene ambiguous. The CDR3 contains 12 residues. From germline, CDR1 is LNHDA and CDR2 SQIVND (reference sequence). Trimming removed 4 bases at V and 3 bases at J, with 6 bases between. This chain's CDR3 is CASSTQKETQYF. In DNA form, the CDR3 reads TGTGCCAGTAGTACACAAAAAGAGACCCAGTACTTC.